What follows describes a single TCR beta chain. The data stem from a study of regulatory T cells in long-lasting Graves disease. There are 17 residues in the CDR3. Trimming removed 2 bases from V and 1 base from J, with 18 bases in between. Arm-PCR of CDR3 regions and iRepertoire HTBI primers were used to build TCR beta libraries. Source study methods: Overall, samples carried 62 TRBV and around 13 TRBJ segments. A single record per CDR3 protein comes from TCRdb applying MiXCR to the multiplex PCR reads. The V and J calls here are based on TCRdb, not the publication. The sample holds over 350,000 distinct CDR3 sequences, around 21% seen once. The time point denotes: persistent/refractory GD, antithyroid drugs over 5 years with positive TRAb. Generation of the TCR library employed RNA extracted from PBMCs.

The TCR sequence derives from a female donor with Graves disease. The chain links TRBV12-3 or TRBV12-4 to TRBJ2-7; a weak D match, TRBD2 (6 bases). The material sequenced was peripheral blood mononuclear cells (PBMCs), taken when the disease was refractory, from a patient treated with antithyroid drugs. Here the CDR3 reads CASSLTSGGAGSYEQYF. For the CDR3, the DNA is TGTGCCAGCAGTTTAACCTCGGGTGGCGCGGGGTCCTACGAGCAGTACTTC.